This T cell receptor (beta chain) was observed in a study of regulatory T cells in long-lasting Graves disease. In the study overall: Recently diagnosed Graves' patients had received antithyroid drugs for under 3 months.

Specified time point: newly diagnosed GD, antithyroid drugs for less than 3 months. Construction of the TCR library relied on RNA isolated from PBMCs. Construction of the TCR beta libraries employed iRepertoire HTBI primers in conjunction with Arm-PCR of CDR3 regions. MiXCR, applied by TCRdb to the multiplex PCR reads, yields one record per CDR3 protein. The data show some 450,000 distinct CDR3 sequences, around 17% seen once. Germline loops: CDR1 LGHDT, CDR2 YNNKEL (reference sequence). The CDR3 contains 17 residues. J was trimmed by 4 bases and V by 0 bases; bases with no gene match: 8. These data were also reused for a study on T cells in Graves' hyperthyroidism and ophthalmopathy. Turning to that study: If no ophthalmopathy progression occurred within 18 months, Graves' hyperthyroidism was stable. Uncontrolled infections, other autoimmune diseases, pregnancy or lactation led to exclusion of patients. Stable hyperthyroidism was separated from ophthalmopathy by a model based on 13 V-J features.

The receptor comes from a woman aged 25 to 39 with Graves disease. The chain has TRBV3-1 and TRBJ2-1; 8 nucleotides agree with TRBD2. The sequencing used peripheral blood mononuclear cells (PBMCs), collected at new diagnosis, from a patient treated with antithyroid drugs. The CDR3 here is CASSQERSIAGYNEQFF. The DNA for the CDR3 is TGTGCCAGCAGCCAAGAAAGGTCTATAGCGGGGTACAATGAGCAGTTCTTC.